This TCR beta chain was identified during a study of CD8 T cells in Susac syndrome (dated by TCRdb to the late 2010s). Context from the whole study: The study used repertoire sequencing to test whether antigen drove CD8+ T cell activation and differentiation in Susac syndrome. Broader findings and caveats from the paper: The study acknowledged that relatively few individuals were included in the TCR sequencing and HLA analysis.

The junction shows trimming of 0 bases on V and 4 bases on J, and the gene matches do not reach 10 bases of it. Reading the germline V gene (reference sequence) gives CDR1 DFQATT and CDR2 SNEGSKA. The CDR3 numbers 16 residues from cysteine through phenylalanine. The entry retains the CDR3 DNA only, 48 bases that are in frame from base 1. High-throughput TCR beta sequencing profiled peripheral blood CD8+ and CD4+ T cells from healthy donors, Susac syndrome patients and multiple sclerosis patients. Treatment-naive patients with stable or active relapsing-remitting disease fulfilling revised McDonald criteria were used as multiple sclerosis controls. Bulk CD8+ and CD4+ T cells were purified by magnetic negative isolation, whereas CD8+ TEMRA cells were enriched by FACS. Blood was drawn into EDTA tubes, processed within 24 hours, and PBMCs were isolated by density gradient centrifugation. PBMCs destined for TCR sequencing were cryopreserved in liquid nitrogen and later thawed in a 37 °C water bath. Purity of sorted or isolated CD4+, CD8+ and CD8+ TEMRA cells was at least 90%.

Remarks on this clonotype: No cognate antigen has been identified for it. No base quality information exists; no much larger clone differs at one position.

RNA was extracted with the RNeasy kit and about 0.5 to 1 ug was reverse transcribed using random hexamers. The immunoSEQ multiplex PCR assay, which covers 54 Vbeta and 13 Jbeta segments, was used to amplify TCR beta CDR3 regions. PCR amplification bias was corrected by using a synthetic template baseline for primer optimization and computational correction. Regarding the original processing steps: Reads were annotated to V, D and J genes per IMGT and analyzed with immunoSEQ Analyzer, keeping only productive sequences. Clonality was calculated as one minus the Shannon entropy normalized by log2 of the number of productive unique sequences. For each patient and control, public and private clones were evaluated within the 100 most prevalent clones. Clones were defined as Susac-specific when absent from the healthy and MS cohorts, from approximately 1,100 published viral clones and from other ImmuneACCESS disease sequences. TCRdb trimmed the raw reads at Q25, called clones with MiXCR and kept productive beta chains. For every CDR3 protein sequence, its rows merge into one entry that carries the most common genes and DNA. TCRdb, not the original authors, processed these V and J calls. In this sample the table shows 200,000 or so distinct CDR3 sequences, 90% to 95% of which occur a single time. Of the sample, about 0.087% is held by the ten largest clones.

The clonotype comes from a human donor with multiple sclerosis. The chain is assembled from TRBV20-1 and TRBJ1-1; TRBD1 agrees with 8 junctional bases. The material sequenced was CD4+ T cells from PBMCs. The CDR3 here reads CSARDWGDRKGTEAFF. The DNA sequence is given as TGCAGTGCTAGAGATTGGGGGGACAGGAAAGGCACTGAAGCTTTCTTT.